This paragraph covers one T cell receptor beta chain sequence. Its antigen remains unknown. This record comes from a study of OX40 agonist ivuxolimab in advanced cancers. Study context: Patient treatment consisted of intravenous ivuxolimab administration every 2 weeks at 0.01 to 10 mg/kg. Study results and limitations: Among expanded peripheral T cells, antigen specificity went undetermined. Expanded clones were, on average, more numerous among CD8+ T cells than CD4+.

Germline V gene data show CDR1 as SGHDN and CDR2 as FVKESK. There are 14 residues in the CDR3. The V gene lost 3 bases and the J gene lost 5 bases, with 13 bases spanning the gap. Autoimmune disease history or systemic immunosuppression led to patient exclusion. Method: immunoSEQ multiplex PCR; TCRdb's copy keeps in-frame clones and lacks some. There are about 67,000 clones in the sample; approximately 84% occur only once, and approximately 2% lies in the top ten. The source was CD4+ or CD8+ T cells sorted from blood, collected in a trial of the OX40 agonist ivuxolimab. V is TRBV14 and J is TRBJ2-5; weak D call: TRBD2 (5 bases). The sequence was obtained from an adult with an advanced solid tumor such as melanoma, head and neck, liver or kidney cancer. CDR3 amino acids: CASSQFLAVETQYF. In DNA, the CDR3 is TGTGCCAGCAGCCAGTTTCTAGCCGTGGAGACCCAGTACTTC.